This T cell receptor (beta chain) was sequenced during a study of T cells in Graves' hyperthyroidism and ophthalmopathy. Study-wide context: Sampling of peripheral blood happened at initial diagnosis, prior to any treatment. Findings and limits, study-wide: The majority of expanded thyroid clonotypes above 0.001 also appeared in blood.

Turning to this clonotype: The antigen is undetermined.

V lost 6 bases, J lost 5 bases, and 5 bases lay in between. This CDR3 contains 11 residues. The germline V gene has CDR1 ENHRY and CDR2 SYGVKD. RNA transcripts gave rise to amplified TCR beta CDR3 regions. First-round RT-PCR targeting the TCR CDR3 was performed with the HTBI primer set. A single record per CDR3 protein comes from TCRdb applying MiXCR to the multiplex PCR reads. The profile shows approximately 400,000 distinct CDR3 sequences, approximately 14% of them singletons. The blood sample was taken at first hyperthyroidism diagnosis, before any ophthalmopathy symptoms. PBMCs were sourced from more than 7.5 ml fresh peripheral blood.

V and J are TRBV10-3 and TRBJ2-1, with D hard to call. Sample: blood. This receptor was identified in a woman younger than 35 with Graves' hyperthyroidism that later progressed to Graves' ophthalmopathy. The CDR3: CAISPNNEQFF. The CDR3 coding sequence is TGTGCCATCAGCCCTAACAATGAGCAGTTCTTC.